This T cell receptor beta chain comes out of a study of shared clonotypes between healthy human individuals. Study details: Each donor's CD4 naive and CD4 memory cells filled three plates apiece, CD8 naive two, and CD8 memory one.

With regard to this clone: Its antigen is unidentified. Other DNA sequences from this sample encode an identical CDR3 as well.

The CDR3 has 14 amino acids. The V and J ends lost 4 bases and 5 bases, in that order; junction bases with no gene match: 5. Per the germline V gene, CDR1 is SGHRS and CDR2 is YFSETQ. Genomic DNA from each subset was divided evenly over several immunoSEQ plates. Sequenced by immunoSEQ multiplex PCR; TCRdb stores in-frame clones only, minus some. This table holds some 2,400,000 clones, about 94% found once. Study outcomes and limitations: Owing to a small donor count, the genetic and exposure-history diversity represented was limited.

This sequence joins TRBV5-1 and TRBJ2-7; TRBD2 agrees at 11 bases. The receptor was isolated from a man aged 18 to 30 in good health. Input material: naive CD4+ T cells sorted from blood. This sample's subset: CD45RA+ positively selected. This CDR3 reads CASSATSGSHEQYF. The DNA of the CDR3 is TGCGCCAGCAGCGCTACTAGCGGGAGTCACGAGCAGTACTTC.